This T cell receptor (beta chain) came from a study of early T cells in non-severe SARS-CoV-2 infection. TCRdb passed the 5' RACE reads through MiXCR, listing each CDR3 protein once. The sample consists of tens of thousands of distinct CDR3 sequences, over 4.5% of them appearing once. V lost 3 bases, J lost 1 base, and 3 bases stayed unmatched. The CDR3 is 15 residues long. In germline, CDR1 is DFQATT, CDR2 SNEGSKA (reference sequence). This clonotype appeared a few times. The origin of this receptor is an adult who was a healthcare worker with PCR-confirmed SARS-CoV-2 infection or an uninfected control (not recorded which). The chain recombines TRBV20-1 with TRBJ2-1, with 10 bases lining up with TRBD2. Sequenced: whole blood. The CDR3 sequence is CSASLAGVSYNEQFF. The CDR3, as DNA: TGCAGTGCTAGTCTAGCGGGAGTGTCCTACAATGAGCAGTTCTTC.